Listed here are 28 T cell receptor beta chains from one sample, sequenced in a study of CD8+ T cells in alopecia areata. The authors extracted RNA and reverse transcribed it into cDNA as the sequencing template. Sequencing used immunoSEQ multiplex PCR; TCRdb keeps in-frame clones, though not all of them. This sample has 180,000 or so clones, with 53% found just once. Treatment denoted: oral pan-JAK inhibitor, 5-10 mg twice daily. Sequenced here: CD8+ T cells sorted from blood, sampled at week 24, from a patient treated with tofacitinib. These receptors originate from a human donor with alopecia areata.

The rearrangement links TRBV6-5 to TRBJ2-3; possible D gene TRBD1, 5 bases. Trimming left V 5 bases short and J 4 bases short, with 10 bases between. The CDR3 runs 13 residues. CDR1 is MNHEY, CDR2 SVGAGI, per germline. CDR3 nucleotides: TGTGCCAGCAGTCCCCAGGGTGCAGATACGCAGTATTTT. Translated: CASSPQGADTQYF.

The rearrangement uses TRBV9 and TRBJ2-5, with 8 bases lining up with TRBD2. CDR1 and CDR2 from the germline V gene are SGDLS and YYNGEE. The CDR3 contains 15 residues. The V gene end was trimmed by 0 bases and the J gene end by 4 bases; junction bases not matched to a gene: 5. The CDR3 nucleotides read TGTGCCAGCAGCGTAGGGCGGGGGGCCGCAGAGACCCAGTACTTC. Amino acid sequence: CASSVGRGAAETQYF.

The rearrangement uses TRBV4-1 and TRBJ2-3; 8 bases align to TRBD2. CDR1 and CDR2 (germline): MGHRA, YSYEKL. The CDR3 is 16 amino acids. V shed 1 base and J 5 bases; nucleotides not matched to a gene: 8. Written as DNA, the CDR3 is TGCGCCAGCAGCCAAGTGGGTACTAGCGGAGGAGATACGCAGTATTTT. Translating gives CASSQVGTSGGDTQYF.

This clone was counted once. V and J are TRBV7-2 and TRBJ2-2; 7 positions match TRBD1. Trimming cost V 6 bases and J 7 bases; bases outside gene matches: 8. This CDR3 spans 14 amino acids. CDR1 SGHTA and CDR2 FQGNSA come from the germline V gene. The CDR3 bases are TGTGCCAGCAGTCGGGACAGCGTCAACGGGGAGCTGTTTTTT. Protein product: CASSRDSVNGELFF.

The chain uses TRBV30 and TRBJ1-2, with 7 positions matching TRBD1. Germline-derived CDR1 and CDR2 are GTSNPN and SVGIG (reference sequence). With 1 base clipped from V and 7 bases from J, the junction kept 6 bases outside the gene matches. CDR3 length: 13 residues. The CDR3 sequence: CAWSAWDSGGYTF. The CDR3 coding sequence is TGTGCCTGGAGTGCCTGGGACAGCGGTGGCTACACCTTC.

This chain joins TRBV15 and TRBJ2-5; tentative D call: TRBD1 (6 bases). The CDR3 totals 16 residues. The V end was cut by 0 bases, the J end by 2 bases, with 13 bases between. CDR1 and CDR2 from the germline V gene are LNHNV and YYDKDF (reference sequence). DNA for the CDR3: TGTGCCACCAGCAGAGAGTGGACAGACCAACAAGAGACCCAGTACTTC. Its translation is CATSREWTDQQETQYF.

The V and J genes are TRBV6-1 and TRBJ1-2; D is unresolved. The germline V gene encodes CDR1 MNHNS and CDR2 SASEGT. This CDR3 has 12 residues. Between the trimmed V and J ends, which lost 3 bases and 7 bases, there was a span of 9 bases. The CDR3 loop is CASSDWGSGYTF. CDR3 nucleotide sequence: TGTGCCAGCAGTGATTGGGGATCTGGCTACACCTTC.

The rearrangement uses TRBV5-1 and TRBJ2-7; D assignment may be TRBD1 or TRBD2 (6 bases each). Germline V gene lookup returns CDR1 SGHRS and CDR2 YFSETQ. CDR3 length equals 16 residues. V was shortened by 0 bases and J by 3 bases, with 16 bases between the two germline ends. In nucleotides, the CDR3 is TGCGCCAGCAGCTTGGAGGGGGGAGTGTCAAACTACGAGCAGTACTTC. It specifies CASSLEGGVSNYEQYF.

The chain couples TRBV5-6 to TRBJ1-3; D remains ambiguous. Germline CDR1 and CDR2: SGHDT and YYEEEE. V was cut by 2 bases and J by 7 bases, with 13 bases left in between. The CDR3 totals 14 residues. In DNA form, the CDR3 reads TGTGCCAGCAGCTTAGGCCCGAGTCCGAACACCATATATTTT. Amino acids: CASSLGPSPNTIYF.

The chain employs TRBV25-1 and TRBJ1-2; no clear D. V lost 10 bases to trimming and J lost 5 bases, with 14 bases between them. Germline V gene lookup returns CDR1 MGHDK and CDR2 SYGVNS. The CDR3 is 12 residues long. The CDR3 DNA reads as TGTGCCACCCTCGGACGGACGTATGGCTACACCTTC. It is translated as CATLGRTYGYTF.

The chain combines TRBV2 with TRBJ2-3; TRBD2 aligns across 9 bases. This CDR3 is 15 amino acids long. The V and J ends lost 8 bases and 0 bases, in that order; junction bases with no gene match: 6. Germline CDR1 SNHLY, CDR2 FYNNEI. The CDR3 sequence is CASGSGTSSTDTQYF. In DNA form, the CDR3 reads TGTGCCAGCGGTTCCGGGACTAGCAGCACAGATACGCAGTATTTT.

V is TRBV29-1 and J is TRBJ1-2; D is undetermined. Germline V CDR1 and CDR2: SQVTM, ANQGSEA. The CDR3 runs 11 residues. Trimming took off 5 bases at V and 4 bases at J, with 8 bases between the two ends. In DNA, the CDR3 is TGCAGCGTTATAGGCGGCTATGGCTACACCTTC. Residues: CSVIGGYGYTF.

The rearrangement uses TRBV5-6 and TRBJ2-7; the match to TRBD1 covers 7 bases. V shed 0 bases, J shed 1 base, and the junction held 4 bases outside the gene matches. This CDR3 is 15 amino acids long. Germline V CDR1 and CDR2: SGHDT, YYEEEE. In DNA, the CDR3 is TGTGCCAGCAGCTTGGGGACAGGTCCTTCCTACGAGCAGTACTTC. This translates into CASSLGTGPSYEQYF. The full variable domain, in which reference TRBV5-6 and TRBJ2-7 provide the parts outside the CDR3, is DAGVTQSPTHLIKTRGQQVTLRCSPKSGHDTVSWYQQALGQGPQFIFQYYEEEERQRGNFPDRFSGHQFPNYSSELNVNALLLGDSALYLCASSLGTGPSYEQYFGPGTRLTVT.

This clone was found many times. The gene calls are TRBV7-9 and TRBJ1-1, with 8 bases that match TRBD1. The CDR3 contains 13 residues. Germline V lookup: CDR1 SEHNR, CDR2 FQNEAQ (reference sequence). The CDR3 protein is CANGQGIGTEAFF. The CDR3 DNA follows: TGTGCAAACGGACAGGGAATAGGCACTGAAGCTTTCTTT.

This clone appeared a few times. The chain couples TRBV19 to TRBJ2-5, with unresolved D. V shed 5 bases and J shed 1 base, with 5 bases lying between them. This CDR3 contains 12 residues. Germline CDR1 LNHDA, CDR2 SQIVND (reference sequence). The chain's CDR3 is CASSGLQETQYF. The CDR3 DNA sequence: TGTGCCAGTAGTGGCCTCCAAGAGACCCAGTACTTC.

The gene calls are TRBV13 and TRBJ2-7, with 8 bases lining up with TRBD1. The CDR3 has 14 amino acids. CDR1 PRHDT and CDR2 FYEKMQ come from the germline V gene (reference sequence). The trim removed 8 bases at V and 4 bases at J, leaving 10 bases unmatched. CDR3 nucleotide sequence: TGTGCCAGCCAAAACCGGGACAGGAGTTACGAGCAGTACTTC. Residues: CASQNRDRSYEQYF.

V is TRBV6-5 and J is TRBJ2-3; D gene uncertain. The CDR3 loop spans 15 amino acids. V lost 2 bases to trimming and J lost 1 base, with 10 bases between them. Germline CDR1 MNHEY, CDR2 SVGAGI. The CDR3 spells CASSYRADRTDTQYF. In DNA form, the CDR3 reads TGTGCCAGCAGTTACAGGGCAGACCGCACAGATACGCAGTATTTT.

CDR3: CAARPEWTEAFF. In DNA form, the CDR3 reads TGTGCCGCGCGGCCGGAATGGACTGAAGCTTTCTTT. This chain joins TRBV2 and TRBJ1-1; D not resolved. This CDR3 contains 12 residues. Trimming left V 11 bases short and J 5 bases short, with 15 bases between. Germline V gene data show CDR1 as SNHLY and CDR2 as FYNNEI.

The chain joins TRBV6-5 to TRBJ1-2, with a possible D match to TRBD1 (5 bases). The CDR3 has 12 residues. CDR1 and CDR2 from the germline V gene are MNHEY and SVGAGI. Trimming removed 6 bases at V and 8 bases at J, with 13 bases between. For the CDR3, the DNA is TGTGCCAGCAGGACCGGGAGGGACGGCTACACCTTC. Residues: CASRTGRDGYTF.

V gene TRBV13 combines with J gene TRBJ2-6, with D possibly TRBD1 on 6 matching bases. From germline, CDR1 is PRHDT and CDR2 FYEKMQ (reference sequence). Between the trimmed V and J ends, which lost 2 bases and 1 base, there was a span of 12 bases. The CDR3 sequence is 17 residues long. The CDR3 sequence: CASSLNRESSGANVLTF. CDR3 nucleotides: TGTGCCAGCAGCTTAAACAGGGAGTCTTCTGGGGCCAACGTCCTGACTTTC. Looking up the rest from reference TRBV13 and TRBJ2-6 gives the full variable domain: AAGVIQSPRHLIKEKRETATLKCYPIPRHDTVYWYQQGPGQDPQFLISFYEKMQSDKGSIPDRFSAQQFSDYHSELNMSSLELGDSALYFCASSLNRESSGANVLTFGAGSRLTVL.

The chain is built from TRBV11-2 and TRBJ2-7, with D perhaps matching TRBD1 (6 bases). V was trimmed by 1 base and J by 5 bases, leaving 12 bases between them. The CDR3 totals 14 residues. CDR1 and CDR2 from the germline V gene are SGHAT and FQNNGV. Written as DNA, the CDR3 is TGTGCCAGCAGCTTAGGGGGGCAGGGCAACGAGCAGTACTTC. It is translated as CASSLGGQGNEQYF.

This clone was found a few times. The chain has TRBV25-1 and TRBJ2-1; D gene ambiguous. Germline V gene sequence: CDR1 MGHDK, CDR2 SYGVNS. Trimming removed 3 bases from V and 10 bases from J, with 10 bases in between. CDR3 length: 12 residues. The CDR3 reads CASSDSGIEQFF. The CDR3 nucleotides are TGTGCCAGCAGTGATTCCGGCATCGAGCAGTTCTTC.

The chain is built from TRBV30 and TRBJ2-2; no definite D call. The V gene's germline CDR1 is GTSNPN and CDR2 SVGIG (reference sequence). This CDR3 has 11 amino acids. V was pared by 3 bases and J by 3 bases, with 2 bases between. The CDR3 bases are TGTGCCTGGAGGCACACCGGGGAGCTGTTTTTT. Translating gives CAWRHTGELFF.

The genes are TRBV29-1 and TRBJ2-5, with 7 bases lining up with TRBD2. This CDR3 comprises 16 residues. The V gene end was trimmed by 2 bases and the J gene end by 0 bases; junction bases not matched to a gene: 9. Germline V gene data show CDR1 as SQVTM and CDR2 as ANQGSEA. This CDR3 reads CSVESPGGGYQETQYF. CDR3 sequence (DNA): TGCAGCGTTGAAAGTCCCGGGGGAGGGTACCAAGAGACCCAGTACTTC.

The V and J genes are TRBV9 and TRBJ2-1; D not certain. Trimming took 7 bases from V and 0 from J, leaving 14 bases between them. Germline V lookup: CDR1 SGDLS, CDR2 YYNGEE. The CDR3 is 15 amino acids. CDR3 in DNA: TGTGCCAGCGTACTTAGTCGAAGCTCCTACAATGAGCAGTTCTTC. Translation: CASVLSRSSYNEQFF. Full variable domain (remainder filled in from reference TRBV9 and TRBJ2-1): DSGVTQTPKHLITATGQRVTLRCSPRSGDLSVYWYQQSLDQGLQFLIQYYNGEERAKGNILERFSAQQFPDLHSELNLSSLELGDSALYFCASVLSRSSYNEQFFGPGTRLTVL.

Here the CDR3 DNA reads TGTGCCAGCAGCTTAGAACCGCGCCCAGCCACAGATACGCAGTATTTT. It is translated as CASSLEPRPATDTQYF. This sequence joins TRBV7-6 and TRBJ2-3, with D hard to call. CDR1 and CDR2 from the germline V gene are SGHVS and FNYEAQ. V lost 1 base and J 2 bases, leaving 13 bases between the germline ends. CDR3 length equals 16 residues.

The chain employs TRBV27 and TRBJ1-2, with TRBD1 identical over 7 bases. The CDR3 totals 18 residues. Trimming cost V 0 bases and J 4 bases; bases outside gene matches: 14. Germline V gene lookup returns CDR1 MNHEY and CDR2 SMNVEV (reference sequence). The CDR3 region has the DNA TGTGCCAGCAGTTTATCGGTGGGGGACAGTATTTCTCCCTATGGCTACACCTTC. It codes for CASSLSVGDSISPYGYTF.

V usage is TRBV11-2 and J usage is TRBJ2-3; no clear D. The germline gives CDR1 SGHAT, CDR2 FQNNGV. V was clipped by 2 bases and J by 7 bases, with 1 base between them. The CDR3 totals 10 residues. CDR3 region: CASSLNTQYF. DNA of the CDR3: TGTGCCAGCAGCTTAAATACGCAGTATTTT.